This T cell receptor beta chain was captured by sequencing in a study of T-cell memory formation after mild COVID-19. Study-wide points: Pre-infection memory already had some responding clones, implying cross-reactive memory joined. Among contracting clones, CD4+ were mainly CM/EM and CD8+ enriched in EMRA.

Germline V gives CDR1 DFQATT, CDR2 SNEGSKA (reference sequence). The CDR3 has 13 residues. The junction had 8 bases not matched to a gene; V was cut back by 6 bases and J by 4 bases. TCRdb independently ran MiXCR on the 5' RACE reads; one entry per CDR3 protein. The sample holds more than 85,000 distinct CDR3 sequences, 11% seen once. Only a few counts were recorded for this clonotype. Its target is unknown. The sequencing input was PBMCs or a T cell subset sorted from them (not recorded which). The V call is TRBV20-1, the J call TRBJ2-5, with TRBD2 matching 7 bases. The sequence derives from a man younger than 35 who had mild COVID-19 (a few samples of this study predate the infection). Cell type and time point are not known. The CDR3 DNA sequence: TGCAGTGCCGGCGGACTAGTCCCAGAGACCCAGTACTTC. Its protein is CSAGGLVPETQYF.